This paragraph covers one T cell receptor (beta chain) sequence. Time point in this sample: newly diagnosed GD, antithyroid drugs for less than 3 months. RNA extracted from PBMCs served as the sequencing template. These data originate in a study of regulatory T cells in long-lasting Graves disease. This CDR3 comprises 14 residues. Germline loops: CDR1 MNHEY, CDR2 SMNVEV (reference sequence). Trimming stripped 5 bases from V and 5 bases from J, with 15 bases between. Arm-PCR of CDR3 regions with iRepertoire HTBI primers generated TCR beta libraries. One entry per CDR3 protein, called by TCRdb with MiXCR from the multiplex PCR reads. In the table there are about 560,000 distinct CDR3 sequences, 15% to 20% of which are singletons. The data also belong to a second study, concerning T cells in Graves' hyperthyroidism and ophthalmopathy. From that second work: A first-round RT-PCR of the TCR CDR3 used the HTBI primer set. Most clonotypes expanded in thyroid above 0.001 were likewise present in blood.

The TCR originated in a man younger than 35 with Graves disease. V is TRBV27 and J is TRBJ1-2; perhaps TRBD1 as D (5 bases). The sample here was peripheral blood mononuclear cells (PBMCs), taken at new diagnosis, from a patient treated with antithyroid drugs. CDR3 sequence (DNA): TGTGCCAGCAGTCTACGGGACCCCCGATATGGCTACACCTTC. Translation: CASSLRDPRYGYTF.